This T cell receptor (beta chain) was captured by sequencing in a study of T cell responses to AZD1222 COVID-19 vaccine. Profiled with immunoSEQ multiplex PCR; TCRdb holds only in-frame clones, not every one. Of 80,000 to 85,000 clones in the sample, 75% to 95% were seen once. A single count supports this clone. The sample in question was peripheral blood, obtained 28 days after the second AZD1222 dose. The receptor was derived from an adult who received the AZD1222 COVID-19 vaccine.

CDR3 residues: CASRKTKGSYNSPLHF. The CDR3 DNA follows: TGTGCCAGCAGAAAAACCAAGGGCTCCTATAATTCACCCCTCCACTTT. The chain carries TRBV27 and TRBJ1-6; D remains ambiguous. The length of the CDR3 is 16 residues. Trimming cost V 6 bases and J 0 bases, with 12 bases left between them. Germline lookup yields CDR1 MNHEY and CDR2 SMNVEV (reference sequence).